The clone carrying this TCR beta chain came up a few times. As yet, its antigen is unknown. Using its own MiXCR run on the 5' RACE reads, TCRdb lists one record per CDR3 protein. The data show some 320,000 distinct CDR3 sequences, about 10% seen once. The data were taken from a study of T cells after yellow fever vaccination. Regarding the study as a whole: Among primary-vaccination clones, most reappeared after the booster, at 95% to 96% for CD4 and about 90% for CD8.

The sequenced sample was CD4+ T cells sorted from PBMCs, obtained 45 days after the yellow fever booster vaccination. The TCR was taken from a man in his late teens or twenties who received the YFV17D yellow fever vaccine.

The CDR3 DNA reads as TGTGCCAGTGGACAGGGAAGGATGGATACGCAGTATTTT. This sequence encodes CASGQGRMDTQYF. The chain uses TRBV12-3 or TRBV12-4 and TRBJ2-3; 8 bases align to TRBD1. V lost 9 bases and J lost 6; bases outside the gene matches: 8. This CDR3 comprises 13 residues.